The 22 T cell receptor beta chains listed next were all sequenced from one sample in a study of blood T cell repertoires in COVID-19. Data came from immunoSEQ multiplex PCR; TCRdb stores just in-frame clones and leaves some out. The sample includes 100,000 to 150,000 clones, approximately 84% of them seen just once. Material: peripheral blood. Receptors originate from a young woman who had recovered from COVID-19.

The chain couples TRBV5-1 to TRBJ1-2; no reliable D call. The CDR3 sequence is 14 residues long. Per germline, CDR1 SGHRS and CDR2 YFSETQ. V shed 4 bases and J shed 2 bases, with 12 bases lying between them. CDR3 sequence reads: CASSMNTGNYGYTF. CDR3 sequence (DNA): TGCGCCAGCAGCATGAATACGGGGAACTATGGCTACACCTTC.

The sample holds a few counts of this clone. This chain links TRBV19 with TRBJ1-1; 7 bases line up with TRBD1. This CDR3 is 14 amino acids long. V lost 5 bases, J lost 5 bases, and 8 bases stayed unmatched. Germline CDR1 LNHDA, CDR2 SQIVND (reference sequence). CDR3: CASSSDRVGTEAFF. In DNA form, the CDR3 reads TGTGCCAGTAGTTCCGACAGGGTAGGGACTGAAGCTTTCTTT.

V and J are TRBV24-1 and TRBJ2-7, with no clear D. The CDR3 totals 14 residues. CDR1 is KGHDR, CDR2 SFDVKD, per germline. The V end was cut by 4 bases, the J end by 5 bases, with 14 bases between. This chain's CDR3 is CATSESSSPDEQYF. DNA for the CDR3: TGTGCCACCAGTGAGTCTTCGTCTCCGGACGAGCAGTACTTC.

The DNA of the CDR3 is TGCAGTGCTAGTAACCGGTCTAGCATTCCCGCCGGGGAGCTGTTTTTT. This encodes CSASNRSSIPAGELFF. The gene calls are TRBV20-1 and TRBJ2-2; the D gene is possibly TRBD2 (5 bases). V lost 3 bases to trimming and J lost 6 bases, with 20 bases between them. The CDR3 loop spans 16 amino acids. Germline CDR1 is DFQATT and CDR2 is SNEGSKA (reference sequence).

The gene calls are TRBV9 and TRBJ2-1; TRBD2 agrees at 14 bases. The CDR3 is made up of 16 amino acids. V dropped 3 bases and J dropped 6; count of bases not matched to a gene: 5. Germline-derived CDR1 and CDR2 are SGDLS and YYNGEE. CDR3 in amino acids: CASSDAGTSGSNEQFF. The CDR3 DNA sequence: TGTGCCAGCAGCGACGCCGGGACTAGCGGGAGCAATGAGCAGTTCTTC.

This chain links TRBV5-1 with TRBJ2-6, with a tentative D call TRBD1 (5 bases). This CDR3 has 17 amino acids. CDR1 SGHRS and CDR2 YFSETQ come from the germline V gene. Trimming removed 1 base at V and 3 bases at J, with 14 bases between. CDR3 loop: CASSLTGWSVGANVLTF. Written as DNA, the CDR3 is TGCGCCAGCAGCTTGACAGGATGGTCGGTTGGGGCCAACGTCCTGACTTTC. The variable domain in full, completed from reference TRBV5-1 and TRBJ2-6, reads KAGVTQTPRYLIKTRGQQVTLSCSPISGHRSVSWYQQTPGQGLQFLFEYFSETQRNKGNFPGRFSGRQFSNSRSEMNVSTLELGDSALYLCASSLTGWSVGANVLTFGAGSRLTVL.

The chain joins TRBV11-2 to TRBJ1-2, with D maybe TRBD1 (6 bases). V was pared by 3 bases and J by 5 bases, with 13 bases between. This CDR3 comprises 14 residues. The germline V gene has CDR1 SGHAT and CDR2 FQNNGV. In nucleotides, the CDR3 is TGTGCCAGCAGCTTCGGGACACTGAAATATGGCTACACCTTC. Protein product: CASSFGTLKYGYTF.

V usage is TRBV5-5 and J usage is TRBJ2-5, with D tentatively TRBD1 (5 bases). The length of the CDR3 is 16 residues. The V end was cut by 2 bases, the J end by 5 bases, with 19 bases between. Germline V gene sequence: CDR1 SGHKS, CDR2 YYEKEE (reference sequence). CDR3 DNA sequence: TGTGCCAGCAGCTTCCTAGGCGGACAACCTCGGGAGACCCAGTACTTC. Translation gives CASSFLGGQPRETQYF.

The CDR3 DNA reads as TGTGCCAGCAGCGCATGGGGACAGGCGATGGAGACCCAGTACTTC. Residues: CASSAWGQAMETQYF. This sequence joins TRBV9 and TRBJ2-5, with 8 bases matching TRBD1. In germline, CDR1 is SGDLS, CDR2 YYNGEE. The CDR3 spans 15 residues. The trim removed 3 bases at V and 5 bases at J, leaving 9 bases unmatched.

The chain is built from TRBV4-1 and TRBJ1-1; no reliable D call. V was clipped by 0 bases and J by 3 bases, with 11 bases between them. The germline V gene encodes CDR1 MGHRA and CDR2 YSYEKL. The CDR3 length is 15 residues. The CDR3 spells CASSQETTIYTEAFF. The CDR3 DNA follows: TGCGCCAGCAGCCAAGAGACGACAATCTACACTGAAGCTTTCTTT.

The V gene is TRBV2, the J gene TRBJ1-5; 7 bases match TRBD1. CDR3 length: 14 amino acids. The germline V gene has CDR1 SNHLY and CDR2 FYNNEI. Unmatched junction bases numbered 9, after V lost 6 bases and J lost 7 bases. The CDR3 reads CASRHDREKQPQHF. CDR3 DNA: TGTGCCAGCAGGCATGACAGGGAAAAACAGCCCCAGCATTTT.

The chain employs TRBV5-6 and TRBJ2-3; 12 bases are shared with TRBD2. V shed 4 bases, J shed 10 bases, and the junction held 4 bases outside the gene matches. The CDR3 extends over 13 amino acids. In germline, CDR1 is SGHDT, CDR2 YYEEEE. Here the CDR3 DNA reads TGTGCCAGCAGCCCGACTAGCGGGGGCCCGCAGTATTTT. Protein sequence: CASSPTSGGPQYF. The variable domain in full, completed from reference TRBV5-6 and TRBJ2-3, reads DAGVTQSPTHLIKTRGQQVTLRCSPKSGHDTVSWYQQALGQGPQFIFQYYEEEERQRGNFPDRFSGHQFPNYSSELNVNALLLGDSALYLCASSPTSGGPQYFGPGTRLTVL.

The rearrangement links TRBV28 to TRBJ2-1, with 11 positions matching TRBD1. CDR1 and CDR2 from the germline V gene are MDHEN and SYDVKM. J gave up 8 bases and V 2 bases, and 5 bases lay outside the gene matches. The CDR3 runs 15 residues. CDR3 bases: TGTGCCAGCAGTTTACCGGGACAGGGGGAGGATGAGCAGTTCTTC. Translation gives CASSLPGQGEDEQFF.

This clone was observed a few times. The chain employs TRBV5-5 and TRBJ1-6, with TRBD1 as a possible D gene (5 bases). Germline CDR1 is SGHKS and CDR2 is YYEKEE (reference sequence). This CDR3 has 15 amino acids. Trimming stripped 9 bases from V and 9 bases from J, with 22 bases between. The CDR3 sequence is CATQEGQLPGSPLHF. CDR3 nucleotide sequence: TGTGCCACCCAGGAGGGGCAATTACCGGGTTCACCCCTCCACTTT.

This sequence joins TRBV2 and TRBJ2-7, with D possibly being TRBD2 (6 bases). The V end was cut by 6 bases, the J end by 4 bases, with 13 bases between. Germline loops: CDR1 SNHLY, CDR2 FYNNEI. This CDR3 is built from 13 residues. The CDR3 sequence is CASRRTTGYEQYF. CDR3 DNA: TGTGCCAGCAGGAGGACTACGGGGTACGAGCAGTACTTC.

The DNA of the CDR3 is TGTGCCAGCAGCGACCGACAGCAAGAGACCCAGTACTTC. Protein product: CASSDRQQETQYF. The chain uses TRBV7-9 and TRBJ2-5; D might be TRBD1 (5 bases). V gave up 5 bases and J gave up 2 bases, with 9 bases separating them. CDR1 is SEHNR, CDR2 FQNEAQ, per germline (reference sequence). The CDR3 contains 13 residues.

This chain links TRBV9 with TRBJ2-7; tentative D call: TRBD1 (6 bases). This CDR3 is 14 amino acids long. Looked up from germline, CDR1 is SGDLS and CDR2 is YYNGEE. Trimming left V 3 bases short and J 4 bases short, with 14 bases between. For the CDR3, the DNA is TGTGCCAGCAGCGCCCGACAGGAGGCGTACGAGCAGTACTTC. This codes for CASSARQEAYEQYF.

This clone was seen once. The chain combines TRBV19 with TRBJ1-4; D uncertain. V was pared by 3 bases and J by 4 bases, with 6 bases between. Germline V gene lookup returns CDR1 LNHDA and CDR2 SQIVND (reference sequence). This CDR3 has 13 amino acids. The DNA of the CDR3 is TGTGCCAGTAGTATTGTCCTTAATGAAAAACTGTTTTTT. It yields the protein CASSIVLNEKLFF.

Here the CDR3 reads CASSQRGLAGGPSNTDTQYF. In nucleotides, the CDR3 is TGCGCCAGCAGCCAAAGAGGACTAGCGGGGGGTCCCTCTAACACAGATACGCAGTATTTT. This rearrangement joins TRBV4-1 to TRBJ2-3, with TRBD2 matching over 14 bases. V shed 2 bases, J shed 2 bases, and the junction held 12 bases outside the gene matches. CDR3 length: 20 residues. CDR1 MGHRA and CDR2 YSYEKL come from the germline V gene.

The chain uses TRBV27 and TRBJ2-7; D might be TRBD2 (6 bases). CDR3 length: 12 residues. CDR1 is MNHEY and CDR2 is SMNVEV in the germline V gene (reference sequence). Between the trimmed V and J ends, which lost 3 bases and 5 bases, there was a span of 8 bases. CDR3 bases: TGTGCCAGCAGTTTTGGGGGGAACGAGCAGTACTTC. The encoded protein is CASSFGGNEQYF.

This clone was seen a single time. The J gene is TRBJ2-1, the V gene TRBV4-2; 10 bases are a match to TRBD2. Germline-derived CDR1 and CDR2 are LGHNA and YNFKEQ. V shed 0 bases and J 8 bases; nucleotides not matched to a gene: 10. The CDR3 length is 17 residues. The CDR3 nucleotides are TGTGCCAGCAGCCAAGATTCGAGCGGGGGGGCCTTCGATGAGCAGTTCTTC. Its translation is CASSQDSSGGAFDEQFF.

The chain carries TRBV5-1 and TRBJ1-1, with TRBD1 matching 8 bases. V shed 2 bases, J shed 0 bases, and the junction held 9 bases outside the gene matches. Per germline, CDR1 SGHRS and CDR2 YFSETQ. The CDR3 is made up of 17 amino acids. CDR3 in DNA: TGCGCCAGCAGCTTAGGGACAGGCGGCGGAATGAACACTGAAGCTTTCTTT. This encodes CASSLGTGGGMNTEAFF.